These 17 T cell receptor beta chains were sequenced from one sample in a study of molecular identifiers for immune sequencing clone quantification. MiXCR was run by TCRdb on the PCR reads, yielding one entry per CDR3 protein. The sample shows some 320,000 distinct CDR3 sequences, roughly 24% of them seen only once. The sample comprised naive CD8+ T cells from blood, with Jurkat cell RNA spiked in. Subset specified: FACS-sorted CD8+CD4-CCR7+CD45RA+ naive T cells. Receptors were obtained from a human donor in good health. Some libraries in this study had Jurkat cell RNA spiked in.

This clonotype has a count of ten or more. The rearrangement joins TRBV29-1 to TRBJ2-7; D unclear. From germline, CDR1 is SQVTM and CDR2 ANQGSEA. The V end lost 2 bases, the J end lost 6 bases, and 20 bases lay between the germline ends. The CDR3 is made up of 15 amino acids. The CDR3 region is CSVEFPTPSLGEQYF. Here the CDR3 DNA reads TGCAGCGTTGAATTCCCGACCCCGTCTTTGGGCGAGCAGTACTTC.

The rearrangement uses TRBV12-3 or TRBV12-4 and TRBJ2-2; TRBD1 aligns across 9 bases. With 5 bases clipped from V and 2 bases from J, the junction kept 6 bases outside the gene matches. The CDR3 loop spans 16 amino acids. The CDR3 here is CASSPWDRVNTGELFF. CDR3 sequence (DNA): TGTGCCAGCAGTCCGTGGGACAGGGTAAACACCGGGGAGCTGTTTTTT.

The genes are TRBV6-2 or TRBV6-3 and TRBJ2-7; the match to TRBD2 covers 8 bases. Trimming at V came to 6 bases and at J to 4 bases, leaving 5 bases not matched to a gene. The CDR3 length is 13 residues. CDR1 and CDR2 (germline): MNHEY, SVGEGT. The CDR3 DNA follows: TGTGCCAGCAGGCTTGGACTAGCTTACGAGCAGTACTTC. Translation: CASRLGLAYEQYF.

To note about this clonotype: At one of its ends the junction is not consistent with the germline gene, which may arise from a read error. This chain links TRBV29-1 with TRBJ1-1; the D is unclear. This CDR3 region has 13 residues. The V gene's germline CDR1 is SQVTM and CDR2 ANQGSEA. The CDR3 coding sequence is TGCAGCGGTACGTGGTGCAGGTACACTGAAGCTCTCTTT. This gives the protein CSGTWCRYTEALF.

The chain carries TRBV20-1 and TRBJ2-3, with 14 bases aligning to TRBD2. The CDR3 sequence is 17 residues long. Trimming cost V 3 bases and J 2 bases; bases outside gene matches: 7. CDR1 and CDR2 (germline): DFQATT, SNEGSKA (reference sequence). The CDR3 bases are TGCAGTGCTAGTTCGGGACTAGCGGGAGTAGACACAGATACGCAGTATTTT. It specifies CSASSGLAGVDTDTQYF.

Note on this clonotype: A much larger clone differs by one base, so this may be a read error. As DNA, the CDR3 is TGCGCCAGCAGCCTAGCGACAGCTAGGGAGCAGTACTTC. It codes for CASSLATAREQYF. V and J are TRBV4-3 and TRBJ2-7; tentatively, D is TRBD1 or TRBD2 (5 bases each). The CDR3 totals 13 residues. V lost 4 bases, J lost 7 bases, and 14 bases lay in between. CDR1 is LGHNA, CDR2 YSLEER, per germline.

The gene calls are TRBV4-3 and TRBJ2-7, with unresolved D. The CDR3 is 14 amino acids. Germline CDR1 reads LGHNA; CDR2 reads YSLEER. Trimming removed 1 base from V and 6 bases from J, with 13 bases in between. The CDR3 loop reads CASSQGTTDREQYF. The CDR3, as DNA: TGCGCCAGCAGCCAAGGCACTACCGACCGCGAGCAGTACTTC.

A few counts support this clonotype. V and J are TRBV2 and TRBJ2-1, with 8 positions matching TRBD1. CDR1 and CDR2 from the germline V gene are SNHLY and FYNNEI. The CDR3 is 14 residues long. Unmatched junction bases numbered 3, after V lost 4 bases and J lost 4 bases. The CDR3: CASSAGQGYNEQFF. The CDR3 DNA follows: TGTGCCAGCAGTGCCGGACAGGGTTACAATGAGCAGTTCTTC.

For this clonotype: A much larger clone sits a single nucleotide away, making a read error possible. This chain connects TRBV11-2 to TRBJ2-5, with no clear D. Between the trimmed V and J ends, which lost 3 bases and 7 bases, there was a span of 18 bases. This CDR3 comprises 15 residues. Germline-derived CDR1 and CDR2 are SGHAT and FQNNGV. Here the CDR3 DNA reads TGTGCCAGCAGCTTGGGCTCGTCGTCGGAAGGGACCCAGTACTTC. Encoded protein: CASSLGSSSEGTQYF.

A word on this clonotype: Germline is not matched at one junction end, which may reflect a read error. V is TRBV2 and J is TRBJ1-3, with D possibly being TRBD1 (5 bases). Germline CDR1 SNHLY, CDR2 FYNNEI. This CDR3 comprises 17 residues. The CDR3 sequence is CASSEVGRSDSGNTMYF. The CDR3 nucleotides are TGTGCCAGCAGTGAAGTGGGACGATCAGACTCTGGAAACACCATGTATTTT.

Ten or more counts support this clonotype. The V gene is TRBV12-3 or TRBV12-4, the J gene TRBJ2-3; 8 bases agree with TRBD2. V shed 3 bases and J 0 bases; nucleotides not matched to a gene: 8. CDR3 length equals 17 residues. CDR3 protein: CASSFGPGGVSTDTQYF. The DNA of the CDR3 is TGTGCCAGCAGTTTTGGCCCGGGAGGGGTAAGCACAGATACGCAGTATTTT.

A note on this clonotype: A much larger clone lies a single base off, so this may be a read error. The CDR3: CSAAPGPSTYEQYF. CDR3 nucleotide sequence: TGCAGCGCTGCGCCCGGACCGTCTACCTACGAGCAGTACTTC. The chain carries TRBV29-1 and TRBJ2-7; no firm D call. The germline V and J ends were trimmed by 7 bases and 2 bases, with 18 bases remaining between them. Germline V gene data show CDR1 as SQVTM and CDR2 as ANQGSEA. This CDR3 has 14 residues.

Notes on this clonotype: A much larger clone lies one base from this, so it may be a read error. Given the absence of the conserved phenylalanine or tryptophan at the CDR3 end, a read error is likely. The chain couples TRBV25-1 to TRBJ2-7, with D unclear. Germline CDR1 is MGHDK and CDR2 is SYGVNS. V was clipped by 2 bases and J by 2 bases, with 4 bases between them. CDR3 length: 12 residues. The CDR3 loop reads CASSEGPYEQYL. CDR3 nucleotides: TGTGCCAGCAGTGAAGGACCCTACGAGCAGTACCTC.

This clonotype was recorded at least ten times. This chain uses TRBV6-6 with TRBJ2-7; D is perhaps TRBD1 or TRBD2 (5 bases each). Trimming took 9 bases from V and 1 from J, leaving 19 bases between them. This CDR3 contains 15 residues. Germline CDR1 and CDR2: MNHNY and SVGAGI (reference sequence). In DNA form, the CDR3 reads TGTGCCAGAAATACTCCGGGACCTCCGTCCTACGAGCAGTACTTC. This encodes CARNTPGPPSYEQYF.

The chain employs TRBV6-2 or TRBV6-3 and TRBJ1-5; D gene unclear. The germline CDR1 and CDR2 sequences are MNHEY and SVGEGT. V was cut by 2 bases and J by 9 bases, with 8 bases left in between. The CDR3 loop spans 12 amino acids. CDR3 loop: CASSYSTGPQHF. CDR3 bases: TGTGCCAGCAGTTACAGTACGGGGCCCCAGCATTTT.

This chain connects TRBV27 to TRBJ2-7; D tentatively fits TRBD1 or TRBD2 (7 bases each). CDR3 length: 13 residues. With 2 bases removed from V and 4 bases from J, the gap between germline ends came to 9 bases. Looked up from germline, CDR1 is MNHEY and CDR2 is SMNVEV (reference sequence). CDR3 sequence (DNA): TGTGCCAGCAGTTTACAGGGGGGGTACGAGCAGTACTTC. It translates to CASSLQGGYEQYF.

The gene calls are TRBV5-1 and TRBJ2-7; the D gene could be TRBD1 or TRBD2 (5 bases each). The CDR3 spans 13 residues. Germline-derived CDR1 and CDR2 are SGHRS and YFSETQ. Trimming left V 6 bases short and J 0 bases short, with 10 bases between. CDR3 in DNA: TGCGCCAGCAAAGGGACCTCCTCCTACGAGCAGTACTTC. Translating gives CASKGTSSYEQYF.